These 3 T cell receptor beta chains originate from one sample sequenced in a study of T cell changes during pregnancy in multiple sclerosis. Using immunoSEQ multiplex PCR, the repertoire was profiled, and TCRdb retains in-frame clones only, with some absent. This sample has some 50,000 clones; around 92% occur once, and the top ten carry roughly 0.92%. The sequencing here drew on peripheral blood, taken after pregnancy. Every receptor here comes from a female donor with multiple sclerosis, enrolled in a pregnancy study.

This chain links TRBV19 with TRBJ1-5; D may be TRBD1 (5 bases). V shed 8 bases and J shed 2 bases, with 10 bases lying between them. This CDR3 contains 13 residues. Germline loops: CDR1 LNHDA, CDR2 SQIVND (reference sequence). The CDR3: CASGREGNQPQHF. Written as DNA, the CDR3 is TGTGCCAGTGGCAGGGAGGGCAATCAGCCCCAGCATTTT.

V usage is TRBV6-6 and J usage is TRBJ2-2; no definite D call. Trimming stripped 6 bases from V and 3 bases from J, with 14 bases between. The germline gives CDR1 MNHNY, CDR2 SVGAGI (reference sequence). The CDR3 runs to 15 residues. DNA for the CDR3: TGTGCCAGCAGATACCAGGCGCAGCACACCGGGGAGCTGTTTTTT. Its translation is CASRYQAQHTGELFF.

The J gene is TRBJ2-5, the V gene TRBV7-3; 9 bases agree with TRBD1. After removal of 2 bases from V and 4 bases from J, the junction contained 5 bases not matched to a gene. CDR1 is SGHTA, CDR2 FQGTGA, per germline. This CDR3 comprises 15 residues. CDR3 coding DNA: TGTGCCAGCAGCTTAGGGACAGGGTTATCAGAGACCCAGTACTTC. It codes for CASSLGTGLSETQYF. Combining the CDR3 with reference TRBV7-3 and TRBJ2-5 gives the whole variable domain GAGVSQTPSNKVTEKGKYVELRCDPISGHTALYWYRQSLGQGPEFLIYFQGTGAADDSGLPNDRFFAVRPEGSVSTLKIQRTERGDSAVYLCASSLGTGLSETQYFGPGTRLLVL.